Below, 2 T cell receptor beta chains from the same sample are listed, as sequenced in a study of blood T cell repertoires in COVID-19. Repertoires were generated with immunoSEQ multiplex PCR, while TCRdb's copy carries only in-frame clones and drops some. The sample carries approximately 400,000 clones, about 89% recorded once. The sequencing input was PBMCs or T cells enriched from blood (not recorded which). These receptors all stem from a man aged 30-40 years who had recovered from COVID-19.

The chain joins TRBV7-6 to TRBJ2-1; perhaps TRBD1 as D (5 bases). CDR3 length: 13 residues. Trimming removed 4 bases from V and 8 bases from J, with 12 bases in between. The germline gives CDR1 SGHVS, CDR2 FNYEAQ. The DNA for the CDR3 is TGTGCCAGCAGCTCCCCAGGGATCCATGAGCAGTTCTTC. Translating it yields CASSSPGIHEQFF.

V usage is TRBV4-2 and J usage is TRBJ1-6, with 8 bases matching TRBD1. The CDR3 spans 15 residues. The trim removed 6 bases at V and 10 bases at J, leaving 11 bases unmatched. CDR1 is LGHNA and CDR2 is YNFKEQ in the germline V gene. CDR3 nucleotide sequence: TGTGCCAGCAGTCAGGACCGGGACAGGCGCTCACCCCTCCACTTT. Encoded protein: CASSQDRDRRSPLHF.